The 8 T cell receptor beta chains given below trace back to one sample, sequenced in a study of shared clonotypes between healthy human individuals. Sequencing used immunoSEQ multiplex PCR; TCRdb keeps in-frame clones, though not all of them. The sample lists some 95,000 clones; 60% to 70% were seen once. Specimen: memory CD8+ T cells sorted from blood. Subset noted: CD45RO+ cells pooled with CCR7-negative TemRA cells. These receptors all come from a man under 40 in good health.

The chain links TRBV7-9 to TRBJ2-7; D is tentatively TRBD1 or TRBD2 (5 bases each). The ends were cut back, 5 bases at V and 6 bases at J, with 17 bases in the middle. The CDR3 length is 14 residues. Germline values: CDR1 SEHNR, CDR2 FQNEAQ (reference sequence). CDR3 sequence reads: CASSNRDEIAEQYF. The CDR3 region has the DNA TGTGCCAGCAGCAACCGGGACGAAATTGCCGAGCAGTACTTC. Combining the CDR3 with reference TRBV7-9 and TRBJ2-7 gives the whole variable domain DTGVSQNPRHKITKRGQNVTFRCDPISEHNRLYWYRQTLGQGPEFLTYFQNEAQLEKSRLLSDRFSAERPKGSFSTLEIQRTEQGDSAMYLCASSNRDEIAEQYFGPGTRLTVT.

This chain connects TRBV5-1 to TRBJ2-1, with 12 bases matching TRBD2. Germline V gives CDR1 SGHRS, CDR2 YFSETQ. The CDR3 is 15 amino acids. The V segment lost 0 bases and the J segment 15 bases; nucleotides outside the gene matches: 10. CDR3 sequence reads: CASSLVPGLAGPGFF. CDR3 DNA sequence: TGCGCCAGCAGCTTGGTCCCGGGACTAGCGGGTCCGGGGTTCTTC.

The genes are TRBV28 and TRBJ1-4, with D uncertain. The V end lost 7 bases, the J end lost 7 bases, and 16 bases lay between the germline ends. Germline loops: CDR1 MDHEN, CDR2 SYDVKM. The CDR3 runs to 14 residues. This CDR3 is CASTTTLGSEKLFF. For the CDR3, the DNA is TGTGCCAGCACCACAACGCTGGGGAGTGAAAAACTGTTTTTT.

The chain couples TRBV5-6 to TRBJ2-7; D perhaps matches TRBD1 (7 bases). The V end lost 0 bases, the J end lost 1 base, and 14 bases lay between the germline ends. The CDR3 runs to 16 residues. Germline lookup yields CDR1 SGHDT and CDR2 YYEEEE. CDR3: CASSLGGTVGSYEQYF. The CDR3 region has the DNA TGTGCCAGCAGCTTGGGCGGGACAGTTGGTTCCTACGAGCAGTACTTC. The full variable domain, completed using reference TRBV5-6 and TRBJ2-7, is DAGVTQSPTHLIKTRGQQVTLRCSPKSGHDTVSWYQQALGQGPQFIFQYYEEEERQRGNFPDRFSGHQFPNYSSELNVNALLLGDSALYLCASSLGGTVGSYEQYFGPGTRLTVT.

The chain carries TRBV27 and TRBJ1-2; a possible D gene is TRBD1 (5 bases). Trimming took 5 bases from V and 4 from J, leaving 11 bases between them. Germline V lookup: CDR1 MNHEY, CDR2 SMNVEV (reference sequence). The CDR3 extends over 13 amino acids. The CDR3 DNA reads TGTGCCAGCAGTGGTACAGGACTCTATGGCTACACCTTC. Translated, it gives CASSGTGLYGYTF.

This clone showed up just once. The chain uses TRBV2 and TRBJ2-3; perhaps TRBD2 as D (5 bases). The CDR3 extends over 16 amino acids. The V gene lost 2 bases and the J gene lost 0 bases, with 12 bases spanning the gap. Per the germline V gene, CDR1 is SNHLY and CDR2 is FYNNEI. CDR3 nucleotide sequence: TGTGCCAGCAGTGAATTTGTGGGAGTGAGCACAGATACGCAGTATTTT. Protein product: CASSEFVGVSTDTQYF.

The J gene is TRBJ2-2, the V gene TRBV5-4; D is possibly TRBD2 (6 bases). CDR3 size: 15 residues. Trimming took 4 bases from V and 0 from J, leaving 10 bases between them. Germline values: CDR1 SGHNT, CDR2 YYREEE (reference sequence). The CDR3 loop is CASSGGETNTGELFF. Written as DNA, the CDR3 is TGTGCCAGCAGCGGCGGGGAAACGAACACCGGGGAGCTGTTTTTT.

This clone was picked up a small number of times. This chain links TRBV5-6 with TRBJ1-5; 9 bases line up with TRBD1. The CDR3 spans 12 residues. Germline-derived CDR1 and CDR2 are SGHDT and YYEEEE. Trimming at V came to 4 bases and at J to 7 bases, leaving 0 bases not matched to a gene. The CDR3 nucleotides are TGTGCCAGCAGCACAGGGGGCCAGCCCCAGCATTTT. As protein: CASSTGGQPQHF. The full variable domain, with the rest looked up from reference TRBV5-6 and TRBJ1-5, is DAGVTQSPTHLIKTRGQQVTLRCSPKSGHDTVSWYQQALGQGPQFIFQYYEEEERQRGNFPDRFSGHQFPNYSSELNVNALLLGDSALYLCASSTGGQPQHFGDGTRLSIL.